This is a list of T cell receptor beta chains from one sample in a study of siplizumab effects on memory and regulatory T cells. Clones were sequenced by immunoSEQ multiplex PCR, and TCRdb holds only the in-frame ones, with some missing. The table has about 120,000 clones, roughly 94% seen once. The sequencing sample was made of non-Treg CD4+ T cells sorted from blood. The source of these receptors is a human donor in good health. The CDR3 runs from the conserved cysteine through the conserved F or W. The D gene is left open where the match is weak. The size of a clone is reported for some rows only, either as once, few or many, or as a class for expanded clones.

d_gene	j_gene	v_gene	abundance	CDR3nt	CDR3aa
TRBD1	TRBJ2-5	TRBV19	-	TGTGCCAGTAGTACCGGACAGGGGTTTGAGACCCAGTACTTC	CASSTGQGFETQYF
TRBD2	TRBJ2-7	TRBV9	-	TGTGCCAGCAGCGTAGTTAGCGGGGGGGCTCTATACGAGCAGTACTTC	CASSVVSGGALYEQYF
-	TRBJ1-5	TRBV5-4	-	TGTGCCAGCAGCCCGGACAGCAATCAGCCCCAGCATTTT	CASSPDSNQPQHF
-	TRBJ2-1	TRBV7-2	-	TGTGCCAGCAGCCCTGGGTTAGTGGCCAATGAGCAGTTCTTC	CASSPGLVANEQFF
TRBD1	TRBJ2-7	TRBV7-2	-	TGTGCCAGCAGCTTAGGGGGACAGGCCTACGAGCAGTACTTC	CASSLGGQAYEQYF
-	TRBJ2-7	TRBV11-2	-	TGTGCCAGCAGCCAGGGGGGCTTGTACGAGCAGTACTTC	CASSQGGLYEQYF
-	TRBJ2-2	TRBV2	-	TGTGCCAGCAGTGACAGGGTCGCGGGGGAGCTGTTTTTT	CASSDRVAGELFF
TRBD1	TRBJ1-1	TRBV5-1	-	TGCGCCAGCAGCCTCACAGACAGGGACACTGAAGCTTTCTTT	CASSLTDRDTEAFF
-	TRBJ2-5	TRBV7-9	-	TGTGCCAGCAGCCGAACAGGGGAGACCCAGTACTTC	CASSRTGETQYF
TRBD1	TRBJ2-5	TRBV29-1	-	TGCAGCGGGGGACAGATTCTTCAAGAGACCCAGTACTTC	CSGGQILQETQYF
-	TRBJ2-5	TRBV5-1	once	TGCGCCAGCAGCTCGCCCTCGGGAGCGCAAGAGACCCAGTACTTC	CASSSPSGAQETQYF
-	TRBJ2-1	TRBV9	-	TGTGCCAGCAGCCCTAACCCCCCAGGGGACACCTACAATGAGCAGTTCTTC	CASSPNPPGDTYNEQFF
-	TRBJ1-6	TRBV6-5	-	TGTGCCAGCAGTTCGGATTCACCCCTCCACTTT	CASSSDSPLHF
-	TRBJ1-3	TRBV7-9	-	TGTGCCAGCAGCTTAGGGGGGTATCGGTCTGGAAACACCATATATTTT	CASSLGGYRSGNTIYF
-	TRBJ1-1	TRBV5-6	-	TGTGCCAGCAGCTTGGGTTACGGGGAAGGGAACACTGAAGCTTTCTTT	CASSLGYGEGNTEAFF
-	TRBJ2-2	TRBV5-6	once	TGTGCCAGCAGGAAGGGATTCACCGGGGAGCTGTTTTTT	CASRKGFTGELFF
TRBD1	TRBJ1-3	TRBV5-1	-	TGCGCCAGCAGCTTGGGACAGGGGGATGGAAACACCATATATTTT	CASSLGQGDGNTIYF
-	TRBJ1-4	TRBV5-4	-	TGTGCCAGCAGCCTGGGTTGGGGGGGGAATGAAAAACTGTTTTTT	CASSLGWGGNEKLFF
TRBD2	TRBJ2-7	TRBV28	-	TGTGCCAGCAGTTTACTTAGCGGGGGGGCCTCCTACGAGCAGTACTTC	CASSLLSGGASYEQYF
TRBD2	TRBJ2-7	TRBV7-8	-	TGTGCCAGCAGCTTAGAACGGCGGGAGCTGGTCTACGAGCAGTACTTC	CASSLERRELVYEQYF
-	TRBJ1-4	TRBV7-2	-	TGTGCCAGCAGCTTATCACAGGCAACTAATGAAAAACTGTTTTTT	CASSLSQATNEKLFF
-	TRBJ1-3	TRBV5-6	-	TGTGCCAGCAGCTTGTCTAGGGTTTCTGGAAACACCATATATTTT	CASSLSRVSGNTIYF
-	TRBJ1-1	TRBV5-4	-	TGTGCCAGCAGCTTAAACCCCAAGAACACTGAAGCTTTCTTT	CASSLNPKNTEAFF